These 21 T cell receptor beta chains were all obtained from the same sample, sequenced in a study of T cells in tuberculosis. Cells were sorted from thawed PBMC rested overnight and stained with GMM-loaded CD1B tetramer, viability dye and anti-CD3. C32 glucose monomycolate from Rhodococcus equi was loaded onto the CD1B tetramers. Libraries were prepared by immunoSEQ multiplex PCR; TCRdb keeps only in-frame clonotypes and omits some of them. Altogether about 59,000 clones are present, 80% to 85% being singletons, with the ten largest covering over 10%. Sequencing was performed on CD1b-GMM tetramer-negative cells sorted from PBMCs. The source is an adult woman with latent tuberculosis.

The chain has TRBV5-1 and TRBJ2-5; a possible D gene is TRBD2 (5 bases). V was pared by 0 bases and J by 5 bases, with 11 bases between. The CDR3 contains 14 residues. Germline CDR1 SGHRS, CDR2 YFSETQ. The CDR3 DNA follows: TGCGCCAGCAGCTTGGCTCAGAGGGTGGAGACCCAGTACTTC. Protein: CASSLAQRVETQYF.

The rearrangement joins TRBV4-1 to TRBJ1-1, with 7 bases aligning to TRBD1. The CDR3 extends over 15 amino acids. V shed 4 bases and J 4 bases; nucleotides not matched to a gene: 9. Germline CDR1 reads MGHRA; CDR2 reads YSYEKL. The CDR3 loop is CASSPGTVAGTEAFF. In DNA, the CDR3 is TGCGCCAGCAGCCCCGGGACAGTCGCGGGCACTGAAGCTTTCTTT.

The chain is built from TRBV4-1 and TRBJ1-1; TRBD1 matches at 8 bases. The ends lost 0 bases at V and 7 bases at J; junction bases unmatched: 7. Germline-derived CDR1 and CDR2 are MGHRA and YSYEKL. The CDR3 is 15 residues long. CDR3 residues: CASSQDGPGGDEAFF. In nucleotides, the CDR3 is TGCGCCAGCAGCCAAGATGGTCCAGGGGGCGATGAAGCTTTCTTT.

The CDR3 bases are TGCGCCAGCAGCTTGGGGGGTTTCGGGGTTCGGTACCAAGAGACCCAGTACTTC. Translation: CASSLGGFGVRYQETQYF. The chain combines TRBV5-1 with TRBJ2-5; D might be TRBD2 (5 bases). Germline values: CDR1 SGHRS, CDR2 YFSETQ. The CDR3 sequence is 18 residues long. V was trimmed by 0 bases and J by 0 bases, leaving 18 bases between them.

This chain connects TRBV27 to TRBJ1-1; 10 nucleotides align to TRBD1. The CDR3 spans 15 residues. The V gene's germline CDR1 is MNHEY and CDR2 SMNVEV (reference sequence). Germline trimming cut 7 bases from V and 2 bases from J; bases unmatched to any gene: 7. CDR3 amino acids: CASKTTGGINTEAFF. The CDR3 DNA is TGTGCCAGCAAAACGACAGGGGGCATCAACACTGAAGCTTTCTTT.

The rearrangement links TRBV6-1 to TRBJ2-7; D unclear. Germline CDR1 reads MNHNS; CDR2 reads SASEGT. The CDR3 sequence is 15 residues long. The V and J ends lost 4 bases and 0 bases respectively, with 13 bases between them. The chain's CDR3 is CASSVISAVSYEQYF. The CDR3, as DNA: TGTGCCAGCAGTGTGATTTCTGCGGTCTCCTACGAGCAGTACTTC.

This chain joins TRBV21-1 and TRBJ2-2; the DNA was not used to check the table's D call, TRBD1. TRBV21-1 is flagged as a pseudogene. This CDR3 comprises 14 residues. The DNA for the CDR3 is TGTGCCAGCTCCGGGACAGCGAACACCGGGGAGCTGTTTTTT. Amino acids: CASSGTANTGELFF.

The CDR3 nucleotides read TGTGCCAGCAGTTGGGCAGGGAACACCGGGGAGCTGTTTTTT. Protein product: CASSWAGNTGELFF. The J gene is TRBJ2-2, the V gene TRBV2, with D uncertain. V was trimmed by 5 bases and J by 1 base, leaving 8 bases between them. This CDR3 comprises 14 residues. Germline loops: CDR1 SNHLY, CDR2 FYNNEI.

This clone was seen a single time. The gene calls are TRBV11-3 and TRBJ2-7; 8 bases agree with TRBD1. Germline values: CDR1 SGHNT, CDR2 YENEEA. Losses at the gene ends were 5 bases for V and 4 bases for J; bases not matched to a gene: 4. The CDR3 length is 13 residues. This CDR3 is CASSTDRAYEQYF. The CDR3 region has the DNA TGTGCCAGCAGCACGGACAGGGCTTACGAGCAGTACTTC.

The genes are TRBV6-1 and TRBJ1-4; D is uncertain. Trimming removed 7 bases at V and 8 bases at J, with 5 bases between. The CDR3 extends over 10 amino acids. Germline V gives CDR1 MNHNS, CDR2 SASEGT. This CDR3 reads CASTVEKLFF. The CDR3 DNA sequence: TGTGCCAGCACTGTAGAAAAACTGTTTTTT.

This clone was counted only a few times. The V gene is TRBV6-1, the J gene TRBJ1-5; the D is unclear. CDR3 size: 15 residues. Between the trimmed V and J ends, which lost 6 bases and 0 bases, there was a span of 12 bases. The germline gives CDR1 MNHNS, CDR2 SASEGT. The CDR3 sequence: CASRIREYSNQPQHF. CDR3 in DNA: TGTGCCAGCAGAATAAGGGAGTATAGCAATCAGCCCCAGCATTTT.

This clone was picked up a small number of times. J is TRBJ2-1 and V is TRBV18; D is perhaps TRBD2 (7 bases). In germline, CDR1 is KGHSH, CDR2 LQKENI. This CDR3 comprises 15 residues. Trimming stripped 2 bases from V and 4 bases from J, with 12 bases between. The DNA of the CDR3 is TGTGCCAGCTCACCAGGGGGGGGCCAGTACAATGAGCAGTTCTTC. Protein sequence: CASSPGGGQYNEQFF.

CDR3 loop: CSAHDRGLYGYTF. Here the CDR3 DNA reads TGCAGCGCTCATGACAGGGGGCTCTATGGCTACACCTTC. This sequence joins TRBV29-1 and TRBJ1-2; TRBD1 aligns across 10 bases. Germline V gene data show CDR1 as SQVTM and CDR2 as ANQGSEA. J was trimmed by 4 bases and V by 7 bases; bases with no gene match: 6. This CDR3 has 13 residues.

The J gene is TRBJ1-6, the V gene TRBV2, with TRBD1 identical over 7 bases. The CDR3 is 16 amino acids. Germline loops: CDR1 SNHLY, CDR2 FYNNEI. The V and J ends lost 6 bases and 0 bases, in that order; junction bases with no gene match: 5. The CDR3, as DNA: TGTGCCAGCAGGGCGGACAGGAGCTCCTATAATTCACCCCTCCACTTT. Amino acids: CASRADRSSYNSPLHF.

This rearrangement joins TRBV29-1 to TRBJ2-6; TRBD1 might be the D (5 bases). Germline V gene data show CDR1 as SQVTM and CDR2 as ANQGSEA. The CDR3 length is 14 residues. Trimming stripped 5 bases from V and 0 bases from J, with 8 bases between. In nucleotides, the CDR3 is TGCAGCGTTTCCGACAGCTCTGGGGCCAACGTCCTGACTTTC. Protein: CSVSDSSGANVLTF.

This clone was observed a handful of times. In nucleotides, the CDR3 is TGTGCCAGTAGTCCTCGGACAGGGGGAGGAGAAAAACTGTTTTTT. It specifies CASSPRTGGGEKLFF. The genes are TRBV19 and TRBJ1-4; 10 bases are a match to TRBD1. CDR1 LNHDA and CDR2 SQIVND come from the germline V gene (reference sequence). Losses at the gene ends were 5 bases for V and 8 bases for J; bases not matched to a gene: 8. The CDR3 loop spans 15 amino acids.

This chain connects TRBV18 to TRBJ2-3; D may be TRBD2 (5 bases). Germline V CDR1 and CDR2: KGHSH, LQKENI. V lost 4 bases to trimming and J lost 1 base, with 12 bases between them. The CDR3 is 15 amino acids. In nucleotides, the CDR3 is TGTGCCAGCTCACGTCAAGGGAGTGGCACAGATACGCAGTATTTT. The encoded protein is CASSRQGSGTDTQYF.

The genes are TRBV27 and TRBJ2-7; perhaps TRBD2 as D (6 bases). Trimming removed 2 bases from V and 6 bases from J, with 11 bases in between. This CDR3 has 13 amino acids. Germline V gene data show CDR1 as MNHEY and CDR2 as SMNVEV (reference sequence). CDR3 sequence (DNA): TGTGCCAGCAGTTTAGGAGGGATCCGCGAGCAGTACTTC. This codes for CASSLGGIREQYF.

The chain recombines TRBV19 with TRBJ1-1; perhaps TRBD1 as D (5 bases). Trimming took off 4 bases at V and 4 bases at J, with 13 bases between the two ends. Germline CDR1 reads LNHDA; CDR2 reads SQIVND (reference sequence). The CDR3 extends over 14 amino acids. In DNA form, the CDR3 reads TGTGCCAGTAGTACGGGGCGGGGAGGCACTGAAGCTTTCTTT. Translating it yields CASSTGRGGTEAFF.

This chain links TRBV7-9 with TRBJ2-1; 11 positions agree with TRBD2. CDR1 SEHNR and CDR2 FQNEAQ come from the germline V gene (reference sequence). The V segment lost 3 bases and the J segment 10 bases; nucleotides outside the gene matches: 11. The CDR3 covers 16 residues. CDR3: CASSFLTSGGLREQFF. Here the CDR3 DNA reads TGTGCCAGCAGCTTCCTCACTAGCGGGGGCTTGAGGGAGCAGTTCTTC.

This clone was seen more than once but under ten times. The chain employs TRBV30 and TRBJ2-2, with D unclear. There are 13 residues in the CDR3. Trimming removed 4 bases at V and 5 bases at J, with 11 bases between. Germline CDR1 and CDR2: GTSNPN and SVGIG (reference sequence). Written as DNA, the CDR3 is TGTGCCTGGAACCCCGAACTAACCGGGGAGCTGTTTTTT. Residues: CAWNPELTGELFF.